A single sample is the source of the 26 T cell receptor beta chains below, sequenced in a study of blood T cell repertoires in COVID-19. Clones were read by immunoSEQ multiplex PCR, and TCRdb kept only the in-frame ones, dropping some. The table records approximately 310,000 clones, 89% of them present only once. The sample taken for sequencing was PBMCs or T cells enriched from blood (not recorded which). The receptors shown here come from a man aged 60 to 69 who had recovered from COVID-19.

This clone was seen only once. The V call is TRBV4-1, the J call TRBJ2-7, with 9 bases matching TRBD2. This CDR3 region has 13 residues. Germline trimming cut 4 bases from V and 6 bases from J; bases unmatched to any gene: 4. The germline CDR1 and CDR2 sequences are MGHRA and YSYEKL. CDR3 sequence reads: CASSLAGVGEQYF. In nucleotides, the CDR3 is TGCGCCAGCAGCCTAGCGGGAGTCGGCGAGCAGTACTTC.

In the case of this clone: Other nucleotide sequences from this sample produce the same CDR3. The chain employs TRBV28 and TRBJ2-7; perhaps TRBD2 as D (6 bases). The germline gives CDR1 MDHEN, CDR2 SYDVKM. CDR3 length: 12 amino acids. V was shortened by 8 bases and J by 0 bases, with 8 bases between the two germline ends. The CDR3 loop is CASSSDSYEQYF. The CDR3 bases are TGTGCCAGCTCTAGCGACTCCTACGAGCAGTACTTC.

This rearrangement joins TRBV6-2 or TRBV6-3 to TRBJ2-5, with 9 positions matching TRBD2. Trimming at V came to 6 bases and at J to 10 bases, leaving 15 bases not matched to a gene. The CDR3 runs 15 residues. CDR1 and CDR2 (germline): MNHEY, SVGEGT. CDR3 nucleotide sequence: TGTGCCAGCAGCCCCAATGACGCGGGAGGGCCGGACCAGTACTTC. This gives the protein CASSPNDAGGPDQYF.

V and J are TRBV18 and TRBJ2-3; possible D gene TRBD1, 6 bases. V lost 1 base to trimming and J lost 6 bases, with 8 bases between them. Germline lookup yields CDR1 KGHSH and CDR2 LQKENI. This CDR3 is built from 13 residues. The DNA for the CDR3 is TGTGCCAGCTCACCACGGGGGCTGGATACGCAGTATTTT. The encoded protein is CASSPRGLDTQYF.

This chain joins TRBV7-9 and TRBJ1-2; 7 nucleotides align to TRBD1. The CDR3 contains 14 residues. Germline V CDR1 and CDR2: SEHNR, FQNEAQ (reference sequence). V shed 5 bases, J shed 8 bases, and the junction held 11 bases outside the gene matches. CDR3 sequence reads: CASSPRQGLGGYTF. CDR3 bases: TGTGCCAGCAGCCCCCGACAGGGTCTAGGGGGCTACACCTTC.

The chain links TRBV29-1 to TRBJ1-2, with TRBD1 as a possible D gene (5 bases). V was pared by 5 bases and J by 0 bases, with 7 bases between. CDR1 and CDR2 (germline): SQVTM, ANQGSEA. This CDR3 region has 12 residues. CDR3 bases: TGCAGCGTTACACAGGCTAACTATGGCTACACCTTC. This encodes CSVTQANYGYTF.

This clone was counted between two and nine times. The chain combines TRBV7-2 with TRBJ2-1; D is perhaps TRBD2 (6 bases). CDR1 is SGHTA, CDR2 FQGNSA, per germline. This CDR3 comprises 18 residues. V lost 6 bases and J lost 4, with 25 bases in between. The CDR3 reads CASSYNSRGSTPYNEQFF. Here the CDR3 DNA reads TGTGCCAGCAGTTATAATAGCCGGGGGTCCACCCCATACAATGAGCAGTTCTTC.

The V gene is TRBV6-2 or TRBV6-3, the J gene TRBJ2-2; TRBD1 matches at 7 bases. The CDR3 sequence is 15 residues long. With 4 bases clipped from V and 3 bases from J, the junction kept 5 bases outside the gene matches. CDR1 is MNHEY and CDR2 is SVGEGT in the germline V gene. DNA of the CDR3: TGTGCCAGCAGTTCCCGGGACAGACACACCGGGGAGCTGTTTTTT. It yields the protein CASSSRDRHTGELFF.

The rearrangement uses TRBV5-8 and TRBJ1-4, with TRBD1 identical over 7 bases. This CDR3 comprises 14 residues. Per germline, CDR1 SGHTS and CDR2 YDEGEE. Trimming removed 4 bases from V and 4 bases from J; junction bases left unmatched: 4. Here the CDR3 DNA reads TGTGCCAGCAGCCCGGGACAGAGTAATGAAAAACTGTTTTTT. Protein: CASSPGQSNEKLFF.

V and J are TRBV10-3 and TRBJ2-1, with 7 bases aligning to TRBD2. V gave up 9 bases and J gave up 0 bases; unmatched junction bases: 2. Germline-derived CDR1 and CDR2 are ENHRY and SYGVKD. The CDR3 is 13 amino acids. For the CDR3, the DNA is TGTGCCATGGGGGGGAACTCCTACAATGAGCAGTTCTTC. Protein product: CAMGGNSYNEQFF.

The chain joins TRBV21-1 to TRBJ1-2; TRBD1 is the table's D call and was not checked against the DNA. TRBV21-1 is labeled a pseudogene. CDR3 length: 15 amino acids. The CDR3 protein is CASSKSLTGAGGYTF. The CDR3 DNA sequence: TGTGCCAGCAGCAAATCACTGACAGGGGCGGGTGGCTACACCTTC.

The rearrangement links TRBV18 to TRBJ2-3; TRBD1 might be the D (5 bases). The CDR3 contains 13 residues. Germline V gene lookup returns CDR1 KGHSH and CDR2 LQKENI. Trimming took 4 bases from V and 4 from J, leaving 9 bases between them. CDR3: CASSLLGPDTQYF. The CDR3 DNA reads TGTGCCAGCTCACTATTGGGGCCAGATACGCAGTATTTT.

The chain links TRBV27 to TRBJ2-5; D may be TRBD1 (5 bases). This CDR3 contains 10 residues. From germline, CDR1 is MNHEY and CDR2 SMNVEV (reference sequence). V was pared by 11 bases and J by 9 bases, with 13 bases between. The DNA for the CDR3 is TGTGCCGGAAAGGGGCCCCCCCAGTACTTC. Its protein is CAGKGPPQYF.

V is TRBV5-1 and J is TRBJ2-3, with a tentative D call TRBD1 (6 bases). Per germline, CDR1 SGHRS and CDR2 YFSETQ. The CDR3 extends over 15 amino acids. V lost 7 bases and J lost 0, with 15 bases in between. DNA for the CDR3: TGCGCCAGCGCGGCAGGGGCCATTAGCACAGATACGCAGTATTTT. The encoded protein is CASAAGAISTDTQYF.

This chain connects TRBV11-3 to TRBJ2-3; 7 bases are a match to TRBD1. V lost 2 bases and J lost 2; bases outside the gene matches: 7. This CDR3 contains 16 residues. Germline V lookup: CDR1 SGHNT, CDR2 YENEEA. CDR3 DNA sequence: TGTGCCAGCAGCTTACGAGGACAGGCTTTCACAGATACGCAGTATTTT. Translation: CASSLRGQAFTDTQYF.

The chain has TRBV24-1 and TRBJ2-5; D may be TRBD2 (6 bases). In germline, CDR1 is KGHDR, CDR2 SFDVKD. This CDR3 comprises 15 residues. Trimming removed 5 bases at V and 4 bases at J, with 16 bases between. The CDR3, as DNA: TGTGCCACCAGTGTTAGTCGGAGGGGCGGAGAGACCCAGTACTTC. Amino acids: CATSVSRRGGETQYF.

The CDR3 nucleotides are TGTGCCAGCAGCTTTGGACAGGGAGCCAATCAGCCCCAGCATTTT. Residues: CASSFGQGANQPQHF. The chain recombines TRBV5-8 with TRBJ1-5, with 8 bases fitting TRBD1. Germline CDR1 and CDR2: SGHTS and YDEGEE. Trimming cost V 2 bases and J 3 bases; bases outside gene matches: 4. This CDR3 contains 15 residues.

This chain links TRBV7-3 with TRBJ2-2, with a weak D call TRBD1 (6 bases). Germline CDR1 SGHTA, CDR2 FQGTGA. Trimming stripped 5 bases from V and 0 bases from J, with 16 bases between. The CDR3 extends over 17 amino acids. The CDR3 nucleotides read TGTGCCAGCAGCAATACCTTGGGGGCGTCGAACACCGGGGAGCTGTTTTTT. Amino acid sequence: CASSNTLGASNTGELFF.

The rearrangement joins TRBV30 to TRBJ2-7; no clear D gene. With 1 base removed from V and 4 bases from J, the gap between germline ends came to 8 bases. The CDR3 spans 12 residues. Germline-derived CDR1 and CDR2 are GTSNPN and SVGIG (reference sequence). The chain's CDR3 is CAWSENGYEQYF. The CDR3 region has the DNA TGTGCCTGGAGTGAAAACGGGTACGAGCAGTACTTC.

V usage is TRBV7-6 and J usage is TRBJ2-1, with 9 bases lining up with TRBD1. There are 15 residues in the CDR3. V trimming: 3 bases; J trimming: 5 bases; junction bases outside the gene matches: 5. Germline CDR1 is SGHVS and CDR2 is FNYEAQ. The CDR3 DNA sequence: TGTGCCAGCAGCTTTTCGGACAGGGGTCACAATGAGCAGTTCTTC. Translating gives CASSFSDRGHNEQFF.

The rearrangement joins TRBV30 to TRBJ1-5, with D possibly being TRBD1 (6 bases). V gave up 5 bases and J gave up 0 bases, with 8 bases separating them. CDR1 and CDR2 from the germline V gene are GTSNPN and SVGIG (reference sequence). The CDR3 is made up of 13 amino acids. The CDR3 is CAWGGNSNQPQHF. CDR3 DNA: TGTGCCTGGGGGGGCAATAGCAATCAGCCCCAGCATTTT.

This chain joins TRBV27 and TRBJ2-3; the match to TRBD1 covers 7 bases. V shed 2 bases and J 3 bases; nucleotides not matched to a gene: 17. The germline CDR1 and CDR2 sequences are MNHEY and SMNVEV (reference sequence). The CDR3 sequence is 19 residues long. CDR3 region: CASSLTPPYEGASTDTQYF. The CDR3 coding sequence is TGTGCCAGCAGTTTAACCCCCCCCTACGAGGGGGCGTCGACAGATACGCAGTATTTT.

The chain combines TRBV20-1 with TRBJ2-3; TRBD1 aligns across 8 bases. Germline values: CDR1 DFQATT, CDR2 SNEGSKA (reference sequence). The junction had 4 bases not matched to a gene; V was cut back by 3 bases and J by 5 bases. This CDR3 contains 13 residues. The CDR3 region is CSASVQGGDTQYF. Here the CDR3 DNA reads TGCAGTGCTAGTGTACAGGGGGGAGATACGCAGTATTTT.

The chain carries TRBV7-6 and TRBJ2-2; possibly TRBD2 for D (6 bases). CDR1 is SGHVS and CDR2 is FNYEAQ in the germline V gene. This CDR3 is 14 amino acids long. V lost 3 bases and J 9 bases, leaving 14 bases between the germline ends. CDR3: CASSFDLASRELFF. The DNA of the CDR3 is TGTGCCAGCAGCTTCGACCTAGCGAGCCGGGAGCTGTTTTTT.

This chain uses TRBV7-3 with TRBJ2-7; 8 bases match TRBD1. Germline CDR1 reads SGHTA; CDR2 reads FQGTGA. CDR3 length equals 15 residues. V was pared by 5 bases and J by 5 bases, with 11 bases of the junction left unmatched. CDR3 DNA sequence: TGTGCCAGCAGCCAAATAAGGACAGGGTGGAACGAGCAGTACTTC. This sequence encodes CASSQIRTGWNEQYF.

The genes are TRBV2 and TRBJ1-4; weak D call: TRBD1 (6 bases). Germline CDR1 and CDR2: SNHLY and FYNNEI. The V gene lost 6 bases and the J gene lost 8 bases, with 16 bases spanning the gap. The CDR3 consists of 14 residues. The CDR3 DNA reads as TGTGCCAGCAGGTCGACAGGAAGAGAGGAAAAACTGTTTTTT. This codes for CASRSTGREEKLFF.